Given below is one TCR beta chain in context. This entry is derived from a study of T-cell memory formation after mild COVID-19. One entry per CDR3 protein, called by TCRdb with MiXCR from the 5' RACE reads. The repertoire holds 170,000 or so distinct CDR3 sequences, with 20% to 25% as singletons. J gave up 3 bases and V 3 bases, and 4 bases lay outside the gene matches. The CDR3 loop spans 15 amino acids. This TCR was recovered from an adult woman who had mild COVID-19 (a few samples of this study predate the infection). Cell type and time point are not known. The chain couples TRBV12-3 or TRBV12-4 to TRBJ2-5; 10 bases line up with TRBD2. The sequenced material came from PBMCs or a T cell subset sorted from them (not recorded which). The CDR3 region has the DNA TGTGCCAGCAGTTTGCTAGCGGGGGCCAAAGAGACCCAGTACTTC. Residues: CASSLLAGAKETQYF.